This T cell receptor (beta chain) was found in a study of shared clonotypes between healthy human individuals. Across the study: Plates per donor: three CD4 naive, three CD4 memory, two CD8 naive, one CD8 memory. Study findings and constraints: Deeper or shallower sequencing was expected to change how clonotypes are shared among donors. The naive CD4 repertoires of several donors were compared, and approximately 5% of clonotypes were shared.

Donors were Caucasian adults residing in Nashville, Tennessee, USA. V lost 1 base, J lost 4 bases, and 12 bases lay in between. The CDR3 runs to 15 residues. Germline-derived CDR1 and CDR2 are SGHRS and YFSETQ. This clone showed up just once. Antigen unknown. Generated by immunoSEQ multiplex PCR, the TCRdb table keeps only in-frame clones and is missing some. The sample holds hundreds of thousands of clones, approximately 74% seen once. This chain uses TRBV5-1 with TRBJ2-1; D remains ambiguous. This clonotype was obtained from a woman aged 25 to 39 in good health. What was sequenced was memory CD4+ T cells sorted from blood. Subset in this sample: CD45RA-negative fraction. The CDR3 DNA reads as TGCGCCAGCAGCTTGTCCTCCATAGGGTACAATGAGCAGTTCTTC. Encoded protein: CASSLSSIGYNEQFF.